This is a list of T cell receptor beta chains from one sample in a study of technical replicates of blood from a few donors. Libraries were prepared by immunoSEQ multiplex PCR; TCRdb keeps only in-frame clonotypes and omits some of them. The top ten hold around 4.9% of the sample, which has some 62,000 clones, 87% seen once. Sequencing was performed on PBMCs. The receptors were gathered from a human donor in good health. Some clones in this sample may be carry-over from other donors' samples. Both conserved end residues are part of each CDR3. The order of the fields is V gene, clone size, J gene, D gene, CDR3 protein. A D gene is named only where the DNA matches it firmly. Rows give clone size only sometimes, using once, few, many, or a class for an expanded clone.

>TRBV7-2|-|TRBJ1-2|TRBD1
CASSRDRGTYGYTF
>TRBV2|-|TRBJ1-5|-
CASTPGSGQPQHF
>TRBV5-1|-|TRBJ1-4|-
CASSSDSTNEKLFF
>TRBV27|-|TRBJ2-7|-
CASTTGNGEQYF
>TRBV7-2|-|TRBJ1-2|-
CASSSEVDYGYTF
>TRBV4-1|few|TRBJ1-4|TRBD1
CASSQTPNRGLTNEKLFF
>TRBV27|-|TRBJ1-5|TRBD1
CASRGQGYQPQHF
>TRBV7-3|-|TRBJ2-1|-
CASSFGADNEQFF
>TRBV19|once|TRBJ2-7|TRBD1
CASSIPGTAYEQYF
>TRBV5-1|-|TRBJ2-3|TRBD1
CASSSGDRAAVDTQYF
>TRBV13|-|TRBJ1-5|-
CASSSGQHNQPQHF